This T cell receptor (beta chain) came from a study of long-term antiretroviral therapy in people with HIV. It was version v3.0 of the immunoSEQ assay that was run at survey level. TCRdb keeps only in-frame clones here, not all; method: immunoSEQ multiplex PCR. Here the sample spans 20,000 to 25,000 clones, about 84% being singletons. The CDR3 is 13 residues long. V lost 7 bases and J lost 4, with 11 bases in between. The germline CDR1 and CDR2 sequences are SNHLY and FYNNEI. The receptor's source is a man between 40 and 49 years old with HIV. This sample comprised unsorted PBMCs, obtained 0.5 years before starting antiretroviral therapy. The V call is TRBV2, the J call TRBJ1-5; D uncertain. The CDR3 here is CASNIRGNQPQHF. DNA of the CDR3: TGTGCCAGCAATATCCGGGGAAATCAGCCCCAGCATTTT. Drawing the rest from reference TRBV2 and TRBJ1-5, the complete variable domain is EPEVTQTPSHQVTQMGQEVILRCVPISNHLYFYWYRQILGQKVEFLVSFYNNEISEKSEIFDDQFSVERPDGSNFTLKIRSTKLEDSAMYFCASNIRGNQPQHFGDGTRLSIL.